These 23 T cell receptor beta chains came from one sample sequenced in a study of T-cell memory formation after mild COVID-19. TCRdb fed the 5' RACE reads into MiXCR, producing one record per CDR3 protein. The table has 410,000 or so distinct CDR3 sequences, less than 25% seen once. Sequenced input: PBMCs or a T cell subset sorted from them (not recorded which). The receptors derive from an adult woman who had mild COVID-19 (a few samples of this study predate the infection). Cell type and time point are not known.

The V and J genes are TRBV6-6 and TRBJ2-1, with D unclear. This CDR3 is built from 14 residues. V lost 7 bases and J 7 bases, leaving 17 bases between the germline ends. The germline CDR1 and CDR2 sequences are MNHNY and SVGAGI (reference sequence). The CDR3 DNA follows: TGTGCCAGCACCCCTCGGGCAGTAAGGAATGAGCAGTTCTTC. Protein sequence: CASTPRAVRNEQFF.

The chain is built from TRBV6-5 and TRBJ2-7, with D perhaps matching TRBD2 (6 bases). Germline lookup yields CDR1 MNHEY and CDR2 SVGAGI. With 2 bases removed from V and 6 bases from J, the gap between germline ends came to 11 bases. CDR3 length equals 13 residues. The CDR3 DNA reads TGTGCCAGCAGTTACGGAGGGTTGGCCGAGCAGTACTTC. Amino acid sequence: CASSYGGLAEQYF.

The chain has TRBV20-1 and TRBJ2-7; D tentatively fits TRBD1 or TRBD2 (5 bases each). Trimming cost V 0 bases and J 2 bases, with 14 bases left between them. This CDR3 region has 15 residues. Looked up from germline, CDR1 is DFQATT and CDR2 is SNEGSKA (reference sequence). CDR3 residues: CSARDGRDGTYEQYF. For the CDR3, the DNA is TGCAGTGCTAGAGATGGTAGGGACGGAACCTACGAGCAGTACTTC.

This clonotype was picked up a small number of times. This chain's CDR3 is CASSTPGQGANTEAFF. CDR3 nucleotide sequence: TGTGCCAGCAGTACTCCGGGACAGGGGGCGAACACTGAAGCTTTCTTT. V is TRBV6-2 or TRBV6-3 and J is TRBJ1-1; TRBD1 agrees at 12 bases. V lost 5 bases and J lost 1; bases outside the gene matches: 5. The CDR3 consists of 16 residues. CDR1 is MNHEY and CDR2 is SVGEGT in the germline V gene.

V is TRBV20-1 and J is TRBJ2-7; the match to TRBD2 covers 9 bases. The CDR3 is 15 amino acids. Trimming removed 4 bases from V and 1 base from J; junction bases left unmatched: 8. Germline loops: CDR1 DFQATT, CDR2 SNEGSKA (reference sequence). The CDR3 region has the DNA TGCAGTGCTAAGAACCTAGCGGGGAATTCCTACGAGCAGTACTTC. The encoded protein is CSAKNLAGNSYEQYF.

This clonotype was seen at least ten times. The chain recombines TRBV4-3 with TRBJ2-1; D unclear. The CDR3 totals 14 residues. Looked up from germline, CDR1 is LGHNA and CDR2 is YSLEER. Deletions cut 1 base from V and 6 bases from J, with 10 bases between. As DNA, the CDR3 is TGCGCCAGCAGCCAAGGGGAACCTTCCAATGAGCAGTTCTTC. This encodes CASSQGEPSNEQFF.

A few counts support this clonotype. The J gene is TRBJ2-1, the V gene TRBV7-3; 9 bases fit TRBD2. Germline V gene lookup returns CDR1 SGHTA and CDR2 FQGTGA. The ends lost 3 bases at V and 5 bases at J; junction bases unmatched: 5. This CDR3 comprises 15 residues. CDR3 nucleotides: TGTGCCAGCAGCTTTAGCGGGAGTGTCGACAATGAGCAGTTCTTC. Protein: CASSFSGSVDNEQFF.

This clonotype was seen a handful of times. The J gene is TRBJ2-3, the V gene TRBV7-2; 9 nucleotides agree with TRBD2. This CDR3 comprises 18 residues. V gave up 4 bases and J gave up 4 bases; unmatched junction bases: 15. Per the germline V gene, CDR1 is SGHTA and CDR2 is FQGNSA. CDR3 amino acids: CASSSDRGLAGLSDTQYF. As DNA, the CDR3 is TGTGCCAGCAGCTCAGACCGGGGACTAGCTGGTTTGTCAGATACGCAGTATTTT.

This clonotype was seen more than once but under ten times. The rearrangement links TRBV12-3 or TRBV12-4 to TRBJ1-6; TRBD1 is a possible D gene (5 bases). The CDR3 consists of 13 residues. V lost 6 bases, J lost 5 bases, and 8 bases lay in between. CDR3 amino acids: CASREGNNSPLHF. In DNA form, the CDR3 reads TGTGCCAGCAGGGAGGGGAATAATTCACCCCTCCACTTT.

This clonotype was counted only a few times. This chain connects TRBV5-1 to TRBJ1-2, with 9 nucleotides matching TRBD1. V shed 4 bases and J 4 bases; nucleotides not matched to a gene: 5. The length of the CDR3 is 14 residues. Germline V gene lookup returns CDR1 SGHRS and CDR2 YFSETQ. DNA of the CDR3: TGCGCCAGCAGCGTCGGGACAGGGCTCTATGGCTACACCTTC. Amino acids: CASSVGTGLYGYTF.

The J gene is TRBJ2-1, the V gene TRBV7-9; 14 bases are a match to TRBD2. V lost 4 bases to trimming and J lost 9 bases; unmatched junction nucleotides: 8. The CDR3 is made up of 16 amino acids. CDR1 is SEHNR and CDR2 is FQNEAQ in the germline V gene (reference sequence). The chain's CDR3 is CASSSGLAGVIGEQFF. In DNA, the CDR3 is TGTGCCAGCAGCTCGGGACTAGCGGGAGTAATTGGTGAGCAGTTCTTC.

This clonotype was seen more than once but under ten times. V is TRBV5-1 and J is TRBJ2-1, with 12 bases identical to TRBD2. Trimming removed 3 bases from V and 8 bases from J; junction bases left unmatched: 9. CDR1 SGHRS and CDR2 YFSETQ come from the germline V gene. CDR3 length: 16 residues. CDR3 region: CASSSFLAGGPDEQFF. In nucleotides, the CDR3 is TGCGCCAGCAGCTCGTTCCTAGCGGGAGGGCCTGATGAGCAGTTCTTC.

The chain employs TRBV7-6 and TRBJ2-7; 8 positions match TRBD2. V shed 5 bases, J shed 1 base, and the junction held 16 bases outside the gene matches. The CDR3 has 18 residues. Germline V gene data show CDR1 as SGHVS and CDR2 as FNYEAQ. The CDR3, as DNA: TGTGCCAGCAGCGCTTCGAATGCAGCGGGAGAGAAATCCTACGAGCAGTACTTC. Translating it yields CASSASNAAGEKSYEQYF.

This clonotype was detected only a few times. The chain uses TRBV4-2 and TRBJ2-1; 8 positions agree with TRBD2. CDR1 LGHNA and CDR2 YNFKEQ come from the germline V gene. Trimming took 10 bases from V and 12 from J; bases not matched to a gene: 8. The CDR3 is 11 amino acids. The CDR3 reads CATAGGPRQFF. CDR3 sequence (DNA): TGTGCCACCGCGGGAGGCCCTCGGCAGTTCTTC.

This clonotype was counted at least ten times. The chain carries TRBV4-1 and TRBJ2-3, with TRBD1 matching 9 bases. Germline trimming cut 0 bases from V and 10 bases from J; bases unmatched to any gene: 8. Germline CDR1 is MGHRA and CDR2 is YSYEKL. This CDR3 is 15 amino acids long. DNA of the CDR3: TGCGCCAGCAGCCAAGACGCCGGGACAGGGAGTCCGCAGTATTTT. Residues: CASSQDAGTGSPQYF.

This clonotype has just a few counts. The chain couples TRBV7-3 to TRBJ2-1, with 10 nucleotides matching TRBD2. The CDR3 totals 15 residues. Trimming took 2 bases from V and 8 from J; bases not matched to a gene: 6. The germline V gene has CDR1 SGHTA and CDR2 FQGTGA. The CDR3 bases are TGTGCCAGCAGCTTATTGCTAGCGGGAGTCGATGAGCAGTTCTTC. It specifies CASSLLLAGVDEQFF. The entire variable domain, with the rest obtained from reference TRBV7-3 and TRBJ2-1, is as follows: GAGVSQTPSNKVTEKGKYVELRCDPISGHTALYWYRQSLGQGPEFLIYFQGTGAADDSGLPNDRFFAVRPEGSVSTLKIQRTERGDSAVYLCASSLLLAGVDEQFFGPGTRLTVL.

The chain couples TRBV7-8 to TRBJ1-2, with D possibly matching TRBD1 (5 bases). The CDR3 runs to 17 residues. CDR1 and CDR2 from the germline V gene are SGHVS and FQNEAQ. V lost 1 base and J lost 0, with 15 bases in between. CDR3 sequence: CASSLGMQGSANYGYTF. CDR3 DNA: TGTGCCAGCAGCTTAGGGATGCAGGGCAGTGCTAACTATGGCTACACCTTC.

The chain carries TRBV24-1 and TRBJ2-2; D not resolved. V was pared by 6 bases and J by 0 bases, with 7 bases between. Germline V gene sequence: CDR1 KGHDR, CDR2 SFDVKD. The CDR3 covers 14 residues. CDR3 in DNA: TGTGCCACCAGTCGTTTCGCGAACACCGGGGAGCTGTTTTTT. It codes for CATSRFANTGELFF.

This chain links TRBV15 with TRBJ2-7; D not resolved. CDR1 and CDR2 from the germline V gene are LNHNV and YYDKDF (reference sequence). This CDR3 spans 14 amino acids. Trimming removed 0 bases at V and 1 base at J, with 7 bases between. The CDR3 DNA follows: TGTGCCACCAGCAGAGAAGGTTTTTCCTACGAGCAGTACTTC. Its translation is CATSREGFSYEQYF.

This clonotype appeared a few times. The V and J genes are TRBV4-1 and TRBJ2-1; 10 nucleotides line up with TRBD1. The CDR3 length is 16 residues. The J segment lost 12 bases and the V segment lost 0 bases, leaving 11 bases of the junction unmatched. From germline, CDR1 is MGHRA and CDR2 YSYEKL. This chain's CDR3 is CASSQDSPRGQGGQFF. The CDR3 coding sequence is TGCGCCAGCAGCCAAGATTCGCCCCGAGGACAGGGGGGGCAGTTCTTC.

The chain uses TRBV25-1 and TRBJ2-7; 12 nucleotides agree with TRBD1. The CDR3 spans 15 residues. The germline V gene has CDR1 MGHDK and CDR2 SYGVNS. After removal of 4 bases from V and 5 bases from J, the junction contained 6 bases not matched to a gene. The CDR3 loop is CASSGQGQGAHEQYF. CDR3 nucleotide sequence: TGTGCCAGCAGTGGCCAGGGACAGGGGGCCCACGAGCAGTACTTC.

This clonotype was counted only a few times. This chain connects TRBV10-3 to TRBJ2-3; 8 positions agree with TRBD2. The V gene end was trimmed by 10 bases and the J gene end by 3 bases; junction bases not matched to a gene: 12. Germline CDR1 is ENHRY and CDR2 is SYGVKD. The CDR3 contains 15 residues. The CDR3 nucleotides read TGTGCCACCCGGGGGGGGGCTGTCGGGACAGATACGCAGTATTTT. Encoded protein: CATRGGAVGTDTQYF.

This clonotype was seen a few times. The J gene is TRBJ1-1, the V gene TRBV4-1, with TRBD1 as a possible D gene (6 bases). Germline V gene sequence: CDR1 MGHRA, CDR2 YSYEKL. The CDR3 is made up of 17 amino acids. With 0 bases removed from V and 2 bases from J, the gap between germline ends came to 16 bases. CDR3 in DNA: TGCGCCAGCAGCCAAGATCGAACAGGGAGGACTAACACTGAAGCTTTCTTT. It yields the protein CASSQDRTGRTNTEAFF.